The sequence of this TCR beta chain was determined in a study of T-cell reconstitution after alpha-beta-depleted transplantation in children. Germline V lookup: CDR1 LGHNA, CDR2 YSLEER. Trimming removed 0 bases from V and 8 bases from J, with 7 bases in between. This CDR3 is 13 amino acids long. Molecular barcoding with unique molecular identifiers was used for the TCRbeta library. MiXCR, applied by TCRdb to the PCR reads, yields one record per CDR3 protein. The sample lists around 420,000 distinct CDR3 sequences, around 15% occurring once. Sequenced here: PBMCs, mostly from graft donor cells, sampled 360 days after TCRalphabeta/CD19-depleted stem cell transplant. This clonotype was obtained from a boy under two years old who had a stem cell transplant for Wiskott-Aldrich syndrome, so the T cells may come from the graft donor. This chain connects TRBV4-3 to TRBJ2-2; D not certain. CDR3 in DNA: TGCGCCAGCAGCCAAGATTTTGGGGGGGAGCTGTTTTTT. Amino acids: CASSQDFGGELFF.